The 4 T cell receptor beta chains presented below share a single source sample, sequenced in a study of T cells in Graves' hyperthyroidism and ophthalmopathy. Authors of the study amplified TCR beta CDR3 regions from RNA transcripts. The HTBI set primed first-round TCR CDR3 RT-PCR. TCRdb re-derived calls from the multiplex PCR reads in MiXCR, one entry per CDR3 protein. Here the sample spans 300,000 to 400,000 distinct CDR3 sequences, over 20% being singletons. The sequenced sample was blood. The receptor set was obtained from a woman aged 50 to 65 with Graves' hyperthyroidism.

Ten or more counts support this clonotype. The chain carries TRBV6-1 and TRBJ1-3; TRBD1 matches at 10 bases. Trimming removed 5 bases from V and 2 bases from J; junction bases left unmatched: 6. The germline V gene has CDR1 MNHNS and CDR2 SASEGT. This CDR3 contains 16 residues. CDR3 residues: CASSRSGTGAGNTIYF. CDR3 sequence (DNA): TGTGCCAGCAGTCGATCCGGGACAGGGGCTGGAAACACCATATATTTT.

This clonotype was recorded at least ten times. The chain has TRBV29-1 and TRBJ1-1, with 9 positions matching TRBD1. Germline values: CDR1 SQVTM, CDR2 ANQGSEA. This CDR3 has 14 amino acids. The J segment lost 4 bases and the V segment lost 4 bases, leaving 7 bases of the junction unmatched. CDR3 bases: TGCAGCGTTGGGACAGGGGATAGGGGCACTGAAGCTTTCTTT. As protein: CSVGTGDRGTEAFF.

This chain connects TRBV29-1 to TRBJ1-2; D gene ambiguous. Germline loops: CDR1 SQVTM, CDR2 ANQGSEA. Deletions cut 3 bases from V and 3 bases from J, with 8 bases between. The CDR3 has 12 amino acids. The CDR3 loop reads CSVEAEDYGYTF. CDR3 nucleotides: TGCAGCGTTGAGGCGGAGGACTATGGCTACACCTTC.

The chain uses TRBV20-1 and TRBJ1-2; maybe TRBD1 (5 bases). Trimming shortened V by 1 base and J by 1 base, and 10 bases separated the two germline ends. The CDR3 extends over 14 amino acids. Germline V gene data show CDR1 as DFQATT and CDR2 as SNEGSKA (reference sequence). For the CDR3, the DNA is TGCAGTGCTAGAGGCAGGGCACTTAACTATGGCTACACCTTC. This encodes CSARGRALNYGYTF.